The 22 T cell receptor beta chains reported below all come from one sample, sequenced in a study of CD4 T cell repertoires in COVID-19. The repertoire was sequenced with immunoSEQ multiplex PCR; TCRdb's copy has only in-frame clones and lacks some. In the table there are 7,500 to 8,500 clones, less than 90% of which are singletons. No culture step preceded sequencing of the ex vivo isolated memory T cells. Sample: effector memory CD4+ T cells from blood, taken before the COVID-19 pandemic. The receptors here all came from a human donor who had COVID-19.

This clone came up once. This chain uses TRBV18 with TRBJ1-3; D perhaps matches TRBD1 (6 bases). Trimming took 3 bases from V and 5 from J, leaving 11 bases between them. The CDR3 has 14 residues. Germline V gene data show CDR1 as KGHSH and CDR2 as LQKENI. Written as DNA, the CDR3 is TGTGCCAGCTCACCGCAGGGGAACAGAAACACCATATATTTT. Translated: CASSPQGNRNTIYF.

The chain recombines TRBV18 with TRBJ2-7, with TRBD2 identical over 9 bases. The J segment lost 0 bases and the V segment lost 2 bases, leaving 2 bases of the junction unmatched. Germline assignment: CDR1 KGHSH and CDR2 LQKENI. The CDR3 covers 15 residues. The CDR3 sequence: CASSPSTSGSYEQYF. The CDR3 region has the DNA TGTGCCAGCTCACCATCGACTAGCGGCTCCTACGAGCAGTACTTC.

The chain links TRBV19 to TRBJ2-1; 12 bases fit TRBD2. V lost 7 bases, J lost 8 bases, and 9 bases stayed unmatched. The length of the CDR3 is 15 residues. Germline CDR1 and CDR2: LNHDA and SQIVND (reference sequence). The CDR3 loop reads CASNGATSGSYEQFF. The CDR3 DNA reads as TGTGCCAGTAATGGGGCGACTAGCGGGAGTTATGAGCAGTTCTTC.

The chain is built from TRBV7-3 and TRBJ2-1, with TRBD1 matching 11 bases. Germline V gives CDR1 SGHTA, CDR2 FQGTGA. The CDR3 is 16 amino acids. With 5 bases clipped from V and 5 bases from J, the junction kept 8 bases outside the gene matches. The DNA for the CDR3 is TGTGCCAGCAGCGGAAGTGGGACAGGGGGTCACAATGAGCAGTTCTTC. Its protein is CASSGSGTGGHNEQFF.

The chain employs TRBV25-1 and TRBJ1-4, with D unresolved. This CDR3 region has 17 residues. Germline-derived CDR1 and CDR2 are MGHDK and SYGVNS. V lost 2 bases and J lost 4, with 17 bases in between. The chain's CDR3 is CASSEHRSSGFNEKLFF. The DNA for the CDR3 is TGTGCCAGCAGTGAACACCGATCTTCCGGGTTTAATGAAAAACTGTTTTTT.

V usage is TRBV7-2 and J usage is TRBJ1-2; D is unclear. From germline, CDR1 is SGHTA and CDR2 FQGNSA. CDR3 length: 13 residues. Trimming took off 0 bases at V and 5 bases at J, with 7 bases between the two ends. CDR3 amino acids: CASSLARPYGYTF. The CDR3 DNA reads TGTGCCAGCAGCTTAGCCAGGCCATATGGCTACACCTTC.

J is TRBJ2-7 and V is TRBV7-9, with D possibly being TRBD1 (5 bases). With 2 bases removed from V and 7 bases from J, the gap between germline ends came to 18 bases. This CDR3 comprises 15 residues. Germline values: CDR1 SEHNR, CDR2 FQNEAQ (reference sequence). The CDR3 sequence is CASSLIAHRGEEQYF. The CDR3 region has the DNA TGTGCCAGCAGCTTAATCGCCCATAGGGGTGAAGAGCAGTACTTC. The whole variable domain, remainder taken from reference TRBV7-9 and TRBJ2-7, is DTGVSQNPRHKITKRGQNVTFRCDPISEHNRLYWYRQTLGQGPEFLTYFQNEAQLEKSRLLSDRFSAERPKGSFSTLEIQRTEQGDSAMYLCASSLIAHRGEEQYFGPGTRLTVT.

The table lists this clone with a few counts. The V call is TRBV7-9, the J call TRBJ1-4, with a possible D match to TRBD1 (5 bases). Germline V CDR1 and CDR2: SEHNR, FQNEAQ (reference sequence). This CDR3 has 13 amino acids. With 5 bases removed from V and 8 bases from J, the gap between germline ends came to 12 bases. CDR3 sequence (DNA): TGTGCCAGCAGCCCCTTGGGGGGGGAAAAACTGTTTTTT. Translating it yields CASSPLGGEKLFF. Together with reference TRBV7-9 and TRBJ1-4, the CDR3 gives the full variable domain: DTGVSQNPRHKITKRGQNVTFRCDPISEHNRLYWYRQTLGQGPEFLTYFQNEAQLEKSRLLSDRFSAERPKGSFSTLEIQRTEQGDSAMYLCASSPLGGEKLFFGSGTQLSVL.

A note on this clone: Germline and junction disagree at one end, which may indicate a read error. The chain employs TRBV11-2 and TRBJ2-7; D is possibly TRBD1 (5 bases). The CDR3 loop spans 14 amino acids. Germline V lookup: CDR1 SGHAT, CDR2 FQNNGV. The CDR3 bases are TGTGCCAGCAGCATAGACAGAGCGTACTACGAGCAGTACTTC. This translates into CASSIDRAYYEQYF.

This clone has a single count. The chain links TRBV2 to TRBJ1-1; 10 bases map to TRBD1. V lost 1 base and J lost 6; bases outside the gene matches: 5. Germline CDR1 reads SNHLY; CDR2 reads FYNNEI. The CDR3 totals 15 residues. Here the CDR3 reads CASSEVDRGSPEAFF. DNA of the CDR3: TGTGCCAGCAGTGAAGTGGACAGGGGGTCCCCTGAAGCTTTCTTT.

The V call is TRBV10-3, the J call TRBJ1-2; 7 bases map to TRBD1. The CDR3 extends over 13 amino acids. In germline, CDR1 is ENHRY, CDR2 SYGVKD. Trimming took 3 bases from V and 5 from J; bases not matched to a gene: 3. The CDR3 reads CAISEAGGYGYTF. CDR3 nucleotide sequence: TGTGCCATCAGTGAAGCAGGGGGGTATGGCTACACCTTC.

This clone was found once. The chain couples TRBV6-1 to TRBJ1-1; 7 bases are shared with TRBD1. After removal of 1 base from V and 11 bases from J, the junction contained 13 bases not matched to a gene. The CDR3 spans 15 residues. CDR1 is MNHNS, CDR2 SASEGT, per germline. This CDR3 is CASSEVGQGGYKAFF. Here the CDR3 DNA reads TGTGCCAGCAGTGAAGTTGGGCAGGGGGGTTACAAGGCTTTCTTT.

This clone was detected only once. The chain combines TRBV2 with TRBJ1-6, with D possibly TRBD1 on 6 matching bases. Looked up from germline, CDR1 is SNHLY and CDR2 is FYNNEI. CDR3 length: 15 amino acids. V lost 3 bases and J lost 7, with 13 bases in between. CDR3 region: CASSEDRIQNSPLHF. The CDR3 nucleotides are TGTGCCAGCAGTGAGGACAGAATACAAAATTCACCCCTCCACTTT.

The chain employs TRBV27 and TRBJ1-1; maybe TRBD1 (5 bases). V lost 5 bases and J lost 11, with 15 bases in between. Germline CDR1 is MNHEY and CDR2 is SMNVEV (reference sequence). This CDR3 contains 12 residues. The CDR3 spells CASSPRVNRAFF. The CDR3 nucleotides read TGTGCCAGCAGTCCCAGGGTGAACAGGGCTTTCTTT.

This chain uses TRBV5-6 with TRBJ2-5; no firm D call. Trimming left V 3 bases short and J 2 bases short, with 14 bases between. The CDR3 is made up of 15 amino acids. Germline V gene lookup returns CDR1 SGHDT and CDR2 YYEEEE. The DNA for the CDR3 is TGTGCCAGCAGCTACCAAGTGACCGGGCAAGAGACCCAGTACTTC. Residues: CASSYQVTGQETQYF.

This clone was picked up one time. This chain connects TRBV5-1 to TRBJ2-1, with TRBD2 identical over 9 bases. V lost 9 bases, J lost 8 bases, and 15 bases stayed unmatched. Germline values: CDR1 SGHRS, CDR2 YFSETQ. There are 15 residues in the CDR3. The DNA of the CDR3 is TGCGCCACGCAGCCGGGGGCTAGCGGGACCCATGAGCAGTTCTTC. It encodes CATQPGASGTHEQFF.

This clone was found a few times. This sequence joins TRBV28 and TRBJ2-7; 7 nucleotides align to TRBD1. Germline V lookup: CDR1 MDHEN, CDR2 SYDVKM. This CDR3 has 14 amino acids. The V segment lost 8 bases and the J segment 2 bases; nucleotides outside the gene matches: 9. The CDR3 sequence: CASGLSQGAYEQYF. CDR3 coding DNA: TGTGCCAGCGGTCTCAGCCAGGGGGCCTACGAGCAGTACTTC.

The rearrangement joins TRBV28 to TRBJ2-7; 7 positions match TRBD1. The J segment lost 2 bases and the V segment lost 5 bases, leaving 9 bases of the junction unmatched. This CDR3 comprises 15 residues. Germline loops: CDR1 MDHEN, CDR2 SYDVKM. This CDR3 reads CASSPTGRLPYEQYF. The CDR3 DNA reads TGTGCCAGCAGTCCGACAGGGCGACTTCCCTACGAGCAGTACTTC.

V gene TRBV27 combines with J gene TRBJ2-1; TRBD1 is a possible D gene (6 bases). Germline V gene lookup returns CDR1 MNHEY and CDR2 SMNVEV (reference sequence). This CDR3 has 15 amino acids. The V end lost 8 bases, the J end lost 6 bases, and 20 bases lay between the germline ends. The CDR3 region is CASAYRAKAVNEQFF. The CDR3 nucleotides are TGTGCCAGCGCCTACAGGGCAAAGGCCGTCAATGAGCAGTTCTTC.

This clone was counted a single time. The chain combines TRBV18 with TRBJ2-7, with 7 nucleotides matching TRBD2. Trimming at V came to 6 bases and at J to 6 bases, leaving 8 bases not matched to a gene. The CDR3 covers 13 residues. The V gene's germline CDR1 is KGHSH and CDR2 LQKENI. The DNA of the CDR3 is TGTGCCAGCTCCCCGGGACTACAATTCGAGCAGTACTTC. Its translation is CASSPGLQFEQYF.

This clone was seen only once. The chain has TRBV30 and TRBJ1-1; 7 positions agree with TRBD1. The CDR3 extends over 13 amino acids. Looked up from germline, CDR1 is GTSNPN and CDR2 is SVGIG (reference sequence). The V gene end was trimmed by 4 bases and the J gene end by 5 bases; junction bases not matched to a gene: 7. In nucleotides, the CDR3 is TGTGCCTGGACCCGACAGGGAATAACTGAAGCTTTCTTT. This codes for CAWTRQGITEAFF.

V is TRBV5-1 and J is TRBJ2-3; 7 positions agree with TRBD1. The CDR3 is 15 residues long. Per the germline V gene, CDR1 is SGHRS and CDR2 is YFSETQ. With 4 bases clipped from V and 6 bases from J, the junction kept 11 bases outside the gene matches. The DNA for the CDR3 is TGCGCCAGCAGCCGTGCGAAAGGGGGCAGGGATACGCAGTATTTT. Its protein is CASSRAKGGRDTQYF. Full variable domain (outside the CDR3, taken from reference TRBV5-1 and TRBJ2-3): KAGVTQTPRYLIKTRGQQVTLSCSPISGHRSVSWYQQTPGQGLQFLFEYFSETQRNKGNFPGRFSGRQFSNSRSEMNVSTLELGDSALYLCASSRAKGGRDTQYFGPGTRLTVL.